Sequencing of this T cell receptor (beta chain) was carried out in a study of blood T cell repertoires in COVID-19. Study-wide background: T cells, B-cell-depleted T cells, or PBMCs provided the cDNA or gDNA that served as material.

Sequencing used immunoSEQ multiplex PCR; TCRdb keeps in-frame clones, though not all of them. The table has roughly 220,000 clones, 80% to 85% seen once; the top ten hold 3% to 3.5%. The table lists this clone with a few counts. The sample was peripheral blood. The receptor was derived from a woman aged 25 to 39 who had recovered from COVID-19.

Here the CDR3 reads CAWSVGLAGAGELFF. In nucleotides, the CDR3 is TGTGCCTGGAGTGTAGGACTAGCGGGAGCCGGGGAGCTGTTTTTT. V and J are TRBV30 and TRBJ2-2, with TRBD2 identical over 13 bases. Germline CDR1 GTSNPN, CDR2 SVGIG (reference sequence). There are 15 residues in the CDR3. Trimming cost V 0 bases and J 6 bases; bases outside gene matches: 1.